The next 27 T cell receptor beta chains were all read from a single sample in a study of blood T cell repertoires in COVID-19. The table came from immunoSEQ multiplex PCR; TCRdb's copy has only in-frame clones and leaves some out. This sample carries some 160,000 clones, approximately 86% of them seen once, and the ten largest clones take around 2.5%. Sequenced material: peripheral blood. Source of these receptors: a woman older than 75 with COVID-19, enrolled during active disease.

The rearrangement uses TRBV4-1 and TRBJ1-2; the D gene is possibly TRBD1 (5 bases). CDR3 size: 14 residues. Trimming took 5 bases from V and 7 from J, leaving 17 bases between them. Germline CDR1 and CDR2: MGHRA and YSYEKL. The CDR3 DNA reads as TGCGCCAGCAGCGCGACTTGGGGGGATGGTGGCTACACCTTC. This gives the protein CASSATWGDGGYTF.

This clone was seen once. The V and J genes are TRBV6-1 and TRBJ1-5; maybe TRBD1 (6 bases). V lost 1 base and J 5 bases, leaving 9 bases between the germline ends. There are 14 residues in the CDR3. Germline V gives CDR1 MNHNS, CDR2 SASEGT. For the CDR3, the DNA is TGTGCCAGCAGTGAAGGGCACAGGGATCAGCCCCAGCATTTT. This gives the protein CASSEGHRDQPQHF.

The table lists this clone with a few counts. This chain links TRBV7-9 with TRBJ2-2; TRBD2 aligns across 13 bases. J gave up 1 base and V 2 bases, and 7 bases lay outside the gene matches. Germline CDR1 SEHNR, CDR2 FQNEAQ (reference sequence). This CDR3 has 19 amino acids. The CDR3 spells CASSLSRTSGRGNTGELFF. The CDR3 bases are TGTGCCAGCAGCTTATCCCGTACTAGCGGGAGGGGGAACACCGGGGAGCTGTTTTTT.

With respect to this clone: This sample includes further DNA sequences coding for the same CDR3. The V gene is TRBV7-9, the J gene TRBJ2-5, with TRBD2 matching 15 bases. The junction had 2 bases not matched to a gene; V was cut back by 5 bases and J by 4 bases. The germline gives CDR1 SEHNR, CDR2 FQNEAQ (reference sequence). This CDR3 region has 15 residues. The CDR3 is CASSPGLAGGETQYF. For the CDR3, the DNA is TGTGCCAGCAGCCCGGGACTAGCGGGAGGAGAGACCCAGTACTTC.

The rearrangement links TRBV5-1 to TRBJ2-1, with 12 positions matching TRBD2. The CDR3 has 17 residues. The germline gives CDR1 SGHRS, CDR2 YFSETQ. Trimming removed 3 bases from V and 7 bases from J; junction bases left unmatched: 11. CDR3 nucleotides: TGCGCCAGCAGCTACCCCCTAGCGGGAGGGCCCCTTAATGAGCAGTTCTTC. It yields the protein CASSYPLAGGPLNEQFF.

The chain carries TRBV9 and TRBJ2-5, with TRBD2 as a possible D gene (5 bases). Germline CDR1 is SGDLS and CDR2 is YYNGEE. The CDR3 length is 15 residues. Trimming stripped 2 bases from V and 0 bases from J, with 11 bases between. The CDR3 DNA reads TGTGCCAGCAGCGTCTCCTCGGGGTACCAAGAGACCCAGTACTTC. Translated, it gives CASSVSSGYQETQYF.

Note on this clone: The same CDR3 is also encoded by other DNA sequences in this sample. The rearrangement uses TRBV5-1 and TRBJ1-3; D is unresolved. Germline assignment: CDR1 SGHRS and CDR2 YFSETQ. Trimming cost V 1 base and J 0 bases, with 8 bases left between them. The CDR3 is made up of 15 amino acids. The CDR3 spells CASSLSGNSGNTIYF. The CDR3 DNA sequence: TGCGCCAGCAGCTTGTCGGGGAACTCTGGAAACACCATATATTTT.

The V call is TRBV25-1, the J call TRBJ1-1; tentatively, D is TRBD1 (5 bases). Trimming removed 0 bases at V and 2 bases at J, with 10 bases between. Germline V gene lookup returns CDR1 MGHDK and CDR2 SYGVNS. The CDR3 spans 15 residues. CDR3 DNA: TGTGCCAGCAGTGAATATCAGGGTGGTAACACTGAAGCTTTCTTT. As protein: CASSEYQGGNTEAFF.

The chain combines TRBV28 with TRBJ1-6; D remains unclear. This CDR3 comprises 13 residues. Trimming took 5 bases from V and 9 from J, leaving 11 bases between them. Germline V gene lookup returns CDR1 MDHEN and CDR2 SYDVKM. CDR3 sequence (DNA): TGTGCCAGCAGTCCCGATAGGAGTTCACCCCTCCACTTT. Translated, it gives CASSPDRSSPLHF.

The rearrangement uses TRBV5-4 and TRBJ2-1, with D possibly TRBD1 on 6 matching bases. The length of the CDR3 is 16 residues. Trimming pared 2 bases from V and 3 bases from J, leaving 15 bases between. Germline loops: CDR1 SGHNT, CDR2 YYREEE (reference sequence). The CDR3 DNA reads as TGTGCCAGCAGCTTTGGGAGCAGGGGTTTCTACAATGAGCAGTTCTTC. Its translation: CASSFGSRGFYNEQFF. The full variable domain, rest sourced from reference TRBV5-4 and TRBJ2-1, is ETGVTQSPTHLIKTRGQQVTLRCSSQSGHNTVSWYQQALGQGPQFIFQYYREEENGRGNFPPRFSGLQFPNYSSELNVNALELDDSALYLCASSFGSRGFYNEQFFGPGTRLTVL.

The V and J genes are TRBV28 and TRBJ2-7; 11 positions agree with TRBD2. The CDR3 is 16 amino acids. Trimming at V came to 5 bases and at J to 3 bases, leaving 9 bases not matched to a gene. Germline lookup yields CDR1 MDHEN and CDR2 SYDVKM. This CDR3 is CASSQVTSGRYYEQYF. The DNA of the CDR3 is TGTGCCAGCAGTCAAGTCACTAGCGGGAGATACTACGAGCAGTACTTC.

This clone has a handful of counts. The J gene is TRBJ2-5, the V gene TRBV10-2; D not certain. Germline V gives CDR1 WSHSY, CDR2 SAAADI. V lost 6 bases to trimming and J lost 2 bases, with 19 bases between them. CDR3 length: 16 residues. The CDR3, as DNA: TGCGCCAGCAGCACCCTCTTACAGTGGCCGCAAGAGACCCAGTACTTC. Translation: CASSTLLQWPQETQYF.

This CDR3 reads CASSSGQGIYGYTF. The CDR3 DNA reads as TGTGCCAGCAGCTCGGGACAGGGGATTTACGGCTACACCTTC. The chain carries TRBV5-8 and TRBJ1-2; 10 bases match TRBD1. Germline V gene lookup returns CDR1 SGHTS and CDR2 YDEGEE. Trimming cost V 3 bases and J 8 bases; bases outside gene matches: 7. CDR3 size: 14 residues.

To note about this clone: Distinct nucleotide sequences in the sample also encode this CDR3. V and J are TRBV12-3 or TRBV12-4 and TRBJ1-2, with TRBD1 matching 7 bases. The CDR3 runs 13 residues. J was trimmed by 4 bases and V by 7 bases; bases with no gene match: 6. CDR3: CASTETGTYGYTF. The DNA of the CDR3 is TGTGCCAGCACCGAGACAGGGACCTATGGCTACACCTTC.

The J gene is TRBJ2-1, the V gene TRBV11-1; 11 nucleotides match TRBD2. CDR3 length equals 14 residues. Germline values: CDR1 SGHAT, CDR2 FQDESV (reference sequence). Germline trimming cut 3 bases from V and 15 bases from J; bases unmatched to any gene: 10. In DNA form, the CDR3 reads TGTGCCAGCAGCTTCCAAGGACTAGCGGGTGTTTCGTTCTTC. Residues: CASSFQGLAGVSFF.

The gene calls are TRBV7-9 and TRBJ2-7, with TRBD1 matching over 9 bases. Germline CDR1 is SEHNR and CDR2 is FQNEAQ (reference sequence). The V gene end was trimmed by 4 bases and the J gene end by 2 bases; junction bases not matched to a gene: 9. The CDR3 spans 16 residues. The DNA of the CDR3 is TGTGCCAGCAGCTCCCGTCCGGGACAGGGTCCCTACGAGCAGTACTTC. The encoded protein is CASSSRPGQGPYEQYF.

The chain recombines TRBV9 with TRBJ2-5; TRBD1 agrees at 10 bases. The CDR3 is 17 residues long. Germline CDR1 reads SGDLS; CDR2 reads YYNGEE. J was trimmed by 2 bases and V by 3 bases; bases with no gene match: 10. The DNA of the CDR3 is TGTGCCAGCAGCGGGGGGACAGGGGAGCAGGGGCAAGAGACCCAGTACTTC. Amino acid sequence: CASSGGTGEQGQETQYF.

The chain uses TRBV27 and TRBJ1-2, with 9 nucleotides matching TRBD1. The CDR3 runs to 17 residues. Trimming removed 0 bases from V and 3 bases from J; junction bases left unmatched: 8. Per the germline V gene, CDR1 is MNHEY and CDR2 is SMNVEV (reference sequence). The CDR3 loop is CASSLSHTGQGHYGYTF. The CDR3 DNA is TGTGCCAGCAGTTTATCGCATACGGGACAGGGACACTATGGCTACACCTTC.

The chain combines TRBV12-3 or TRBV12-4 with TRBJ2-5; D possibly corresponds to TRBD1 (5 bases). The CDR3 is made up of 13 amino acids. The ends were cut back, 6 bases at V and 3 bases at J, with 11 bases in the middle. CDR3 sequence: CASRPFREETQYF. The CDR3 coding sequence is TGTGCCAGCAGACCCTTCAGGGAAGAGACCCAGTACTTC.

The CDR3 region has the DNA TGTGCCAGCATCAACGGGAATAATTCACCCCTCCACTTT. It encodes CASINGNNSPLHF. The V gene is TRBV28, the J gene TRBJ1-6; no reliable D call. The length of the CDR3 is 13 residues. Germline V gene data show CDR1 as MDHEN and CDR2 as SYDVKM. Between the trimmed V and J ends, which lost 7 bases and 5 bases, there was a span of 9 bases.

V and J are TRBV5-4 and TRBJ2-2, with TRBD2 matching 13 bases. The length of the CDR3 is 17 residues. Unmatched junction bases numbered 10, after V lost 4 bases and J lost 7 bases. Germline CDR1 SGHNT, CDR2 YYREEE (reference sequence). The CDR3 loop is CASSPPGLAGLSGELFF. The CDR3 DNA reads TGTGCCAGCAGCCCTCCGGGACTAGCGGGGTTAAGCGGGGAGCTGTTTTTT.

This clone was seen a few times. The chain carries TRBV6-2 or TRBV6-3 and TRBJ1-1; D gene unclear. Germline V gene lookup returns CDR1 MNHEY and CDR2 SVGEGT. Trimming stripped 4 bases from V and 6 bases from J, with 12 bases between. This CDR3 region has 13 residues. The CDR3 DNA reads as TGTGCCAGCAGTTTCTATACAGTATCTGAAGCTTTCTTT. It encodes CASSFYTVSEAFF.

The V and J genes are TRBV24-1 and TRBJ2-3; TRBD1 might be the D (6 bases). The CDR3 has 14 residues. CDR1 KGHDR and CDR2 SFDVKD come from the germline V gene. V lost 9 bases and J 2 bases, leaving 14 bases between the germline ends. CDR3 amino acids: CATGTPFDTDTQYF. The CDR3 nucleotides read TGTGCCACCGGGACACCCTTCGACACAGATACGCAGTATTTT.

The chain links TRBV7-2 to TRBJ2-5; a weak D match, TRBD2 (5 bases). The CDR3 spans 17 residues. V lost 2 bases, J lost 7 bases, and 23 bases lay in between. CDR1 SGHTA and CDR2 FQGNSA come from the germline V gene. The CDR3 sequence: CASSLSGDPQDVGTQYF. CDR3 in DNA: TGTGCCAGCAGCTTAAGCGGAGACCCCCAAGACGTGGGGACCCAGTACTTC.

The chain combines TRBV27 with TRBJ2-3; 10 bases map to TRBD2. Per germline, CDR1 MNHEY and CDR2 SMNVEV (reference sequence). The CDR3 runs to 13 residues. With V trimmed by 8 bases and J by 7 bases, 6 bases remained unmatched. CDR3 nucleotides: TGTGCCAGCGGGACTAGCGTTCCGAATACGCAGTATTTT. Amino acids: CASGTSVPNTQYF.

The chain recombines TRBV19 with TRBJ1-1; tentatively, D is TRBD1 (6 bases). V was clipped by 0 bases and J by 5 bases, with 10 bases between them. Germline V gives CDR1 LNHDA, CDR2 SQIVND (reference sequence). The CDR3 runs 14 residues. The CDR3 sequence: CASSIDRGKTEAFF. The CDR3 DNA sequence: TGTGCCAGTAGTATAGATAGGGGGAAGACTGAAGCTTTCTTT.

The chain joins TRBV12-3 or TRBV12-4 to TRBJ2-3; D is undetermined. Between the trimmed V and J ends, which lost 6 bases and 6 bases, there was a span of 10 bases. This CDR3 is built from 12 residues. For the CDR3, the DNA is TGTGCCAGCAGCCCTACGGTGGATACGCAGTATTTT. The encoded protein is CASSPTVDTQYF.